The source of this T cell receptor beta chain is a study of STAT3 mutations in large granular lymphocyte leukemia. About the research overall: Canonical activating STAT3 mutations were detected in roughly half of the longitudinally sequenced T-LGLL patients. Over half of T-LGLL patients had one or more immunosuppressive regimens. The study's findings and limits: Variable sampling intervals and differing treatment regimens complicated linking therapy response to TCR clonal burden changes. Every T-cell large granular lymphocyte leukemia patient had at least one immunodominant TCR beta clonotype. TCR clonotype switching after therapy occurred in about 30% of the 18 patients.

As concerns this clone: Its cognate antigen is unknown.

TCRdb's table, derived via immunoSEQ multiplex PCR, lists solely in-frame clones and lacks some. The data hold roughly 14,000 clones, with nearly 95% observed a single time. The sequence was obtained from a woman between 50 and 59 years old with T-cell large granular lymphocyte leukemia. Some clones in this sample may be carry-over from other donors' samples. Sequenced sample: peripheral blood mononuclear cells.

The CDR3 is CASSGTGARYEQYF. The CDR3 coding sequence is TGTGCCAGCAGTGGGACAGGGGCTCGGTACGAGCAGTACTTC. This chain links TRBV2 with TRBJ2-7; 9 nucleotides match TRBD1. The CDR3 sequence is 14 residues long. Germline lookup yields CDR1 SNHLY and CDR2 FYNNEI. V was clipped by 4 bases and J by 4 bases; unmatched bases: 5.